The rows below give T cell receptor beta chains drawn from one sample of a study of CD8+ T cells in alopecia areata. The protocol was immunoSEQ multiplex PCR, while the TCRdb copy is restricted to in-frame clones and leaves out a portion. The top ten clones hold about 0.88% of a sample with a few hundred thousand clones, 60% of them seen once. Material: CD4+ T cells sorted from blood, obtained around week 53, from a patient treated with tofacitinib. The receptors come from a human donor with alopecia areata. The conserved cysteine and the conserved F or W are not part of the CDR3 here. Fields, in order: D gene, clone size, V gene, CDR3 protein. The D gene is left open where the match is weak. Some rows have no size entry. The others give once, few or many, or a class for an expanded clone.

d_call: -; clone_size: -; v_call: TRBV15; cdr3_aa: ATSRDLVYDTEAF
d_call: -; clone_size: -; v_call: TRBV5-1; cdr3_aa: ASSLGGTTETQY
d_call: TRBD2; clone_size: -; v_call: TRBV6-6; cdr3_aa: ASSWGGETQY
d_call: -; clone_size: -; v_call: TRBV15; cdr3_aa: ATSVGPGGYNEQF
d_call: -; clone_size: -; v_call: TRBV7-9; cdr3_aa: ASSFGTEGYGYT
d_call: -; clone_size: -; v_call: TRBV29-1; cdr3_aa: SVDQRALETQY
d_call: -; clone_size: few; v_call: TRBV30; cdr3_aa: AWSRYTGANVLT
d_call: -; clone_size: -; v_call: TRBV30; cdr3_aa: AWSAAYEQY
d_call: -; clone_size: few; v_call: TRBV11-3; cdr3_aa: ASSLEWPASTDTQY
d_call: -; clone_size: -; v_call: TRBV7-2; cdr3_aa: ASSLVGDQPQH
d_call: -; clone_size: -; v_call: TRBV29-1; cdr3_aa: SAELDYNEQF
d_call: -; clone_size: few; v_call: TRBV29-1; cdr3_aa: SVGVSVQETQY
d_call: -; clone_size: -; v_call: TRBV19; cdr3_aa: ASSFAEETQY
d_call: -; clone_size: -; v_call: TRBV30; cdr3_aa: AWSSRTPSGTGELF
d_call: -; clone_size: -; v_call: TRBV7-7; cdr3_aa: ASSLDQGHTQY
d_call: TRBD2; clone_size: -; v_call: TRBV29-1; cdr3_aa: SVEPTSGVYNEQF
d_call: -; clone_size: few; v_call: TRBV6-5; cdr3_aa: ASRRDRYNEQF
d_call: TRBD2; clone_size: -; v_call: TRBV29-1; cdr3_aa: SVRTGGDTQY
d_call: -; clone_size: -; v_call: TRBV5-1; cdr3_aa: ASSLAREWPDTQY
d_call: -; clone_size: -; v_call: TRBV20-1; cdr3_aa: SASFQETQY
d_call: TRBD2; clone_size: -; v_call: TRBV27; cdr3_aa: ASSRRIAGDRADTQY
d_call: -; clone_size: few; v_call: TRBV5-1; cdr3_aa: ASSSVRGPNTEAF
d_call: TRBD2; clone_size: -; v_call: TRBV9; cdr3_aa: ASSVETSGGNEQF
d_call: -; clone_size: few; v_call: TRBV18; cdr3_aa: ASSSPTHWEQF
d_call: -; clone_size: -; v_call: TRBV11-1; cdr3_aa: ASSLALEQY
d_call: -; clone_size: -; v_call: TRBV20-1; cdr3_aa: SVTGNTEAF
d_call: -; clone_size: -; v_call: TRBV7-9; cdr3_aa: ASRGTETYEQY
d_call: -; clone_size: few; v_call: TRBV15; cdr3_aa: ATSRDLGVGRGAF
d_call: -; clone_size: -; v_call: TRBV12-5; cdr3_aa: ASAWEGQSLGGYT
d_call: -; clone_size: many; v_call: TRBV7-2; cdr3_aa: ASSLLGRTNEKLF
d_call: TRBD2; clone_size: few; v_call: TRBV7-3; cdr3_aa: ASSLTGTTYNEQF
d_call: -; clone_size: -; v_call: TRBV5-1; cdr3_aa: ASSLGRRGEQY
d_call: -; clone_size: -; v_call: TRBV2; cdr3_aa: ASSDLGSVYEQY
d_call: -; clone_size: few; v_call: TRBV15; cdr3_aa: ATSREVFKSYEQY
d_call: -; clone_size: -; v_call: TRBV14; cdr3_aa: ASSQVSKKLF
d_call: TRBD2; clone_size: -; v_call: TRBV9; cdr3_aa: ASSVPPVAGGTTDTQY
d_call: -; clone_size: -; v_call: TRBV5-1; cdr3_aa: ASSPSPNEKLF
d_call: -; clone_size: -; v_call: TRBV10-3; cdr3_aa: AIRTSEDEQY
d_call: -; clone_size: -; v_call: TRBV7-3; cdr3_aa: APGHYNEQF
d_call: -; clone_size: few; v_call: TRBV20-1; cdr3_aa: SARDLWAQY
d_call: -; clone_size: -; v_call: TRBV30; cdr3_aa: AWSVMARTPRTEAF
d_call: -; clone_size: -; v_call: TRBV6-5; cdr3_aa: ASRRQGLGIQH
d_call: -; clone_size: -; v_call: TRBV7-9; cdr3_aa: ASSSWPHNYEQY
d_call: -; clone_size: -; v_call: TRBV15; cdr3_aa: ATSRDNLDGAEAF
d_call: TRBD1; clone_size: few; v_call: TRBV6-1; cdr3_aa: AHQGAGGYT
d_call: -; clone_size: -; v_call: TRBV29-1; cdr3_aa: SVRPDTQY
d_call: -; clone_size: -; v_call: TRBV15; cdr3_aa: ATSRERSQPQH
d_call: -; clone_size: few; v_call: TRBV27; cdr3_aa: ASSLSPPGEQY
d_call: -; clone_size: -; v_call: TRBV11-3; cdr3_aa: ASSLISTDTQY
d_call: -; clone_size: -; v_call: TRBV19; cdr3_aa: ASSPAGTTGELF
d_call: TRBD1; clone_size: -; v_call: TRBV6-5; cdr3_aa: ASSYSTGTDYGYT
d_call: -; clone_size: -; v_call: TRBV5-1; cdr3_aa: ASSLQVDSYNEQF
d_call: TRBD1; clone_size: -; v_call: TRBV7-6; cdr3_aa: ASSLEQGVTQY
d_call: -; clone_size: once; v_call: TRBV5-1; cdr3_aa: ASSLGDHYNEQF